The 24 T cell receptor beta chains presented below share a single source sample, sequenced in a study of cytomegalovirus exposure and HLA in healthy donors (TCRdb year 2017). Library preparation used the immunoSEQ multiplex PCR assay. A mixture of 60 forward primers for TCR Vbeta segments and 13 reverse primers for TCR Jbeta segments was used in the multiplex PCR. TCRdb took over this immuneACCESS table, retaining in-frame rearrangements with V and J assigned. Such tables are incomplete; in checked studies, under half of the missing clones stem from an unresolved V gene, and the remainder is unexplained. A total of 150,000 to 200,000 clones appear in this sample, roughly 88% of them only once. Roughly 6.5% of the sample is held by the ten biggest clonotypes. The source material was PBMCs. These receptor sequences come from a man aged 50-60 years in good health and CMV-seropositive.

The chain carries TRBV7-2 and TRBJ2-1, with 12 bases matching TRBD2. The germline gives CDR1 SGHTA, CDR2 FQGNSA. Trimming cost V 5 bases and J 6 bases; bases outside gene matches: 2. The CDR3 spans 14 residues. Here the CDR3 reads CASSPGLAGNEQFF. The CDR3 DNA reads TGTGCCAGCAGCCCGGGACTAGCGGGCAATGAGCAGTTCTTC.

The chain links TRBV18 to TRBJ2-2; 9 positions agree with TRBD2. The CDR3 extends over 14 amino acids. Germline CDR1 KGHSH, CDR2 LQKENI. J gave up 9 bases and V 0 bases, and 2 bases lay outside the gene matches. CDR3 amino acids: CASSPPSGRRELFF. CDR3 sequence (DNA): TGTGCCAGCTCACCACCGAGCGGGAGGAGGGAGCTGTTTTTT.

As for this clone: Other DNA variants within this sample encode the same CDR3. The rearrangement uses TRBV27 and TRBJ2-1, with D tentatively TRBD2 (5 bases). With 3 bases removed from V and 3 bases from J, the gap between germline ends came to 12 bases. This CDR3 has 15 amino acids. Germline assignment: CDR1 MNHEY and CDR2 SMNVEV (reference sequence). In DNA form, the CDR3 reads TGTGCCAGCAGTTTTCGTGGAGGTAACTACAATGAGCAGTTCTTC. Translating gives CASSFRGGNYNEQFF.

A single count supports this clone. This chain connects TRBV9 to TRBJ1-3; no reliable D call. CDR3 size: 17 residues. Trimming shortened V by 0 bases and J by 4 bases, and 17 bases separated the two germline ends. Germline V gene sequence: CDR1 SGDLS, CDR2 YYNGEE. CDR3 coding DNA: TGTGCCAGCAGCGTAGACCTACAGAGGGTAGTGGGAAACACCATATATTTT. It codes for CASSVDLQRVVGNTIYF.

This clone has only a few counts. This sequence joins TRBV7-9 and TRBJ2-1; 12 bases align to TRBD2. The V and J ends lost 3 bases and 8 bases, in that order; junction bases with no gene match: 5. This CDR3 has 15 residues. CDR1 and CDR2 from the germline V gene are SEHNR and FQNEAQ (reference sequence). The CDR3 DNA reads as TGTGCCAGCAGCTTTGAGACTAGCGGGAGCCATGAGCAGTTCTTC. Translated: CASSFETSGSHEQFF.

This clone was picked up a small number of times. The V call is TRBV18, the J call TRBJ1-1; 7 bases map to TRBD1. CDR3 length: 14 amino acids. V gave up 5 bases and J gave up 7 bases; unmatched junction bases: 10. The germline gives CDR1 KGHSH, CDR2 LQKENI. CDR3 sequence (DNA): TGTGCCAGCTCAATACTTACAGGGGTTCTTGAAGCTTTCTTT. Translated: CASSILTGVLEAFF.

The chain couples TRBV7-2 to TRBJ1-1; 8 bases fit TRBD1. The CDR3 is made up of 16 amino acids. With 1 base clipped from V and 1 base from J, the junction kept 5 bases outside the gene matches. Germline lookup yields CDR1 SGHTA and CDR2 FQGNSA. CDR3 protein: CASSLGWGQANTEAFF. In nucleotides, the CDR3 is TGTGCCAGCAGCTTAGGGTGGGGACAGGCGAACACTGAAGCTTTCTTT. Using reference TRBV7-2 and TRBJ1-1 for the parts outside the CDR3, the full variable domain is GAGVSQSPSNKVTEKGKDVELRCDPISGHTALYWYRQSLGQGLEFLIYFQGNSAPDKSGLPSDRFSAERTGGSVSTLTIQRTQQEDSAVYLCASSLGWGQANTEAFFGQGTRLTVV.

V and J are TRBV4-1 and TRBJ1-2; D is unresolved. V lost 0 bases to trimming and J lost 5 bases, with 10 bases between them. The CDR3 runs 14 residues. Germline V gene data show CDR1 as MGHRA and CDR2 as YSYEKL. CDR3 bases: TGCGCCAGCAGCCAAGAGATCGAGCTGTATGGCTACACCTTC. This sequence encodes CASSQEIELYGYTF.

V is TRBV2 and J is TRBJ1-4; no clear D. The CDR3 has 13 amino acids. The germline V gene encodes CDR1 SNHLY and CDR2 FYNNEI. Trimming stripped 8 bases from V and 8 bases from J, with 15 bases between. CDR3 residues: CASWAEGPEKLFF. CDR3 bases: TGTGCCAGCTGGGCAGAAGGCCCCGAAAAACTGTTTTTT.

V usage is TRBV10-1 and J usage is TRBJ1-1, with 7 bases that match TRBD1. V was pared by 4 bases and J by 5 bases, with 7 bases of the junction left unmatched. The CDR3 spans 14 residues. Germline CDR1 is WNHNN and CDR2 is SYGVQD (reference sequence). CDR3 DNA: TGCGCCAGCAGTGTCGACAGGGTAAATACTGAAGCTTTCTTT. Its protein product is CASSVDRVNTEAFF.

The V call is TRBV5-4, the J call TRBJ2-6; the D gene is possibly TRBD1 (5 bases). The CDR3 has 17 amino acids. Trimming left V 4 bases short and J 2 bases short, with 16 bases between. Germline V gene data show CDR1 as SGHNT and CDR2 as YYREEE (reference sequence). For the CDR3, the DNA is TGTGCCAGCAGCCCTGGGCAGGGTGTACCTGGGGCCAACGTCCTGACTTTC. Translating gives CASSPGQGVPGANVLTF.

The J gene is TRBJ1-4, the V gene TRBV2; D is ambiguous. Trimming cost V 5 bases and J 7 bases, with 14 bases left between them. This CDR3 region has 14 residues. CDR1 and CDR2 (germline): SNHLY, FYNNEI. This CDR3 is CASSSGYSGEKLFF. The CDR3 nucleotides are TGTGCCAGCAGTTCAGGTTACTCCGGTGAAAAACTGTTTTTT.

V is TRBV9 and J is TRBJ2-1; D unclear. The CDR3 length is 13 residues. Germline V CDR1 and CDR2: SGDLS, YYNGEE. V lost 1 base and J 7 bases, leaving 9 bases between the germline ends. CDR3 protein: CASSVTPANEQFF. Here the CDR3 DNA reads TGTGCCAGCAGCGTAACTCCTGCAAATGAGCAGTTCTTC.

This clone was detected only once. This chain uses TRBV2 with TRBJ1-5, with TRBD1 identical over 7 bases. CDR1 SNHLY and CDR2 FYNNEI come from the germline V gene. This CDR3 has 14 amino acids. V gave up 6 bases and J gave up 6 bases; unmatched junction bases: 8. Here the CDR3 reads CASRRQGLGQPQHF. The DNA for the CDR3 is TGTGCCAGCAGGAGACAGGGTCTCGGTCAGCCCCAGCATTTT.

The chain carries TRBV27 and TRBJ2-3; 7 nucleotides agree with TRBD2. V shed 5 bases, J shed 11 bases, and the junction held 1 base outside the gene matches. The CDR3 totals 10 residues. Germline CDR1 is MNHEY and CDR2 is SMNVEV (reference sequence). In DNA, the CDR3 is TGTGCCAGCAGTCCTAGCGGGCAGTATTTT. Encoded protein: CASSPSGQYF.

The CDR3 loop reads CASSPLGLAEETQYF. CDR3 sequence (DNA): TGCGCCAGCAGCCCGCTTGGACTAGCGGAAGAGACCCAGTACTTC. The V call is TRBV5-1, the J call TRBJ2-5, with 10 nucleotides matching TRBD2. V shed 4 bases and J 3 bases; nucleotides not matched to a gene: 6. The CDR3 consists of 15 residues. Germline loops: CDR1 SGHRS, CDR2 YFSETQ.

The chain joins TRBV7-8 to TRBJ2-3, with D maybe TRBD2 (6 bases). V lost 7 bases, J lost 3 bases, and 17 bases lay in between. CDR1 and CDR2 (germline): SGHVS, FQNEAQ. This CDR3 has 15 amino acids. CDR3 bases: TGTGCCAGCACCCCGGAGATTCGGGGGACAGATACGCAGTATTTT. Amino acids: CASTPEIRGTDTQYF.

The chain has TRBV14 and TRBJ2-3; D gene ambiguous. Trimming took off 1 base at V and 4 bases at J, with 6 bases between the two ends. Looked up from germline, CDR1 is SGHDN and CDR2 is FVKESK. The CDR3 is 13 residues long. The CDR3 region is CASSQVEADTQYF. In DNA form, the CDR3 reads TGTGCCAGCAGCCAAGTTGAGGCAGATACGCAGTATTTT.

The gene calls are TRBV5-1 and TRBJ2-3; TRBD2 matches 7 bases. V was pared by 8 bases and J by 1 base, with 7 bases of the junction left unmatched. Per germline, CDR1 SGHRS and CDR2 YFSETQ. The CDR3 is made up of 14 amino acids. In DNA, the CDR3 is TGCGCCAGTAAGGGACTAACTGGCACAGATACGCAGTATTTT. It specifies CASKGLTGTDTQYF.

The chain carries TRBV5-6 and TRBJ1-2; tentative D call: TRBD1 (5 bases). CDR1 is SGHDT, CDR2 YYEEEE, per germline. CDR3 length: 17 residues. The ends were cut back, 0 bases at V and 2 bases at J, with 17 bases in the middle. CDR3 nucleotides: TGTGCCAGCAGCTTGGGGTCCCTGGGGGGGTTGAACTATGGCTACACCTTC. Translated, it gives CASSLGSLGGLNYGYTF.

DNA for the CDR3: TGTGCCAGCAGTGAACAGGGGGCGGGCACTGAAGCTTTCTTT. Amino acid sequence: CASSEQGAGTEAFF. The chain uses TRBV6-5 and TRBJ1-1; 9 positions match TRBD1. This CDR3 region has 14 residues. From germline, CDR1 is MNHEY and CDR2 SVGAGI. V lost 5 bases, J lost 4 bases, and 5 bases stayed unmatched.

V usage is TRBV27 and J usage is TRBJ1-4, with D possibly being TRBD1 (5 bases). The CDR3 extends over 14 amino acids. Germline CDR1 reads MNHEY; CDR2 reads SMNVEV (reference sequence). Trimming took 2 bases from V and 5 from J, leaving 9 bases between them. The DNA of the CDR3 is TGTGCCAGCAGTTTACAGGGTCCCAATGAAAAACTGTTTTTT. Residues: CASSLQGPNEKLFF.

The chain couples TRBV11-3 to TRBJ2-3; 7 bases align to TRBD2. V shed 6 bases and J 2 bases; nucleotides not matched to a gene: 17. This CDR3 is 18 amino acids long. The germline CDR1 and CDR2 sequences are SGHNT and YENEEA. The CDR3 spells CASSPWGTQRGSTDTQYF. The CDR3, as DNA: TGTGCCAGCAGTCCATGGGGCACCCAGCGGGGATCCACAGATACGCAGTATTTT.

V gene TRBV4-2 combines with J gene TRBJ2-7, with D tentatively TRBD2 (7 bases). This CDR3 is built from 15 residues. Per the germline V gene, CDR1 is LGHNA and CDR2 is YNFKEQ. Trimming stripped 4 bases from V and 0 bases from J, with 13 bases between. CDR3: CASSPRGASSYEQYF. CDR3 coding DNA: TGTGCCAGCAGCCCTCGGGGGGCATCCTCCTACGAGCAGTACTTC.